Included here is one T cell receptor beta chain sequence, with context. This record comes from a study of blood T cell repertoires in COVID-19. The method was immunoSEQ multiplex PCR; TCRdb's version includes in-frame clones alone and lacks a portion of them. The sample includes approximately 160,000 clones, approximately 84% of them seen just once. The V gene's germline CDR1 is SEHNR and CDR2 FQNEAQ (reference sequence). The V gene end was trimmed by 4 bases and the J gene end by 2 bases; junction bases not matched to a gene: 4. This CDR3 comprises 14 residues. Specimen: peripheral blood. This TCR came from a woman aged 55 to 70 with COVID-19, enrolled during active disease. The genes are TRBV7-9 and TRBJ1-2, with 7 bases fitting TRBD1. For the CDR3, the DNA is TGTGCCAGCAGCTCACAGGGGAGGAACTATGGCTACACCTTC. Its translation is CASSSQGRNYGYTF.